The entry below gives a single T cell receptor beta chain sequence along with its context. Its antigen remains unknown. TCRdb used MiXCR to call clones anew from the PCR reads. Of about 5,500 clones listed, over 35% are singletons. The entry originates in a study of metastatic and nonmetastatic thyroid tumors. Study details: From malignant and benign thyroid patients, repertoires in blood and in tumor or nodule tissue were compared. Study-wide results and limits: Reports indicated that malignant thyroid tumors showed significantly higher TCR beta diversity than benign nodules did, in blood and tumor.

The CDR3 runs to 13 residues. The germline V and J ends were trimmed by 6 bases and 2 bases, with 8 bases remaining between them. The germline CDR1 and CDR2 sequences are MDHEN and SYDVKM. Ahead of thyroid surgery, no patient had received treatment of any kind. Material for sequencing was tumor tissue. The sequence came from a male donor with papillary thyroid cancer or a benign thyroid nodule (not recorded which). Some clones in this sample may be carry-over from other donors' samples. V is TRBV28 and J is TRBJ1-3; D gene ambiguous. CDR3: CASSTLPGNTIYF. The CDR3 region has the DNA TGTGCCAGCAGCACCCTCCCTGGAAACACCATATATTTT. The variable domain in full, completed from reference TRBV28 and TRBJ1-3, reads DVKVTQSSRYLVKRTGEKVFLECVQDMDHENMFWYRQDPGLGLRLIYFSYDVKMKEKGDIPEGYSVSREKKERFSLILESASTNQTSMYLCASSTLPGNTIYFGEGSWLTVV.